The T cell receptor (beta chain) under discussion was sequenced for a study of identical twins. Regarding the study as a whole: Out-of-frame alpha sequences common to twins exhibited a surplus of low generation probability.

This clonotype was counted ten times or more. The target antigen is unknown. Only healthy Caucasians were enrolled as donors. Germline CDR1 and CDR2: SGHVS and FQNEAQ. The CDR3 is 14 amino acids. The junction had 6 bases not matched to a gene; V was cut back by 5 bases and J by 5 bases. Template switching added a universal primer site; cDNA carried unique molecular identifiers. TCRdb fed the 5' RACE reads into MiXCR, producing one record per CDR3 protein. There are approximately 350,000 distinct CDR3 sequences in the sample; more than 9% occur only once, and more than 6% lies in the top ten. These data were also filed under a second study, of yellow fever vaccine responses in identical twins. That study adds: Twins' vaccine T cell responses reportedly seemed partly convergent and partly personalized.

The sequencing input was CD8+ T cells sorted from blood. This chain uses TRBV7-8 with TRBJ2-1; 7 bases are shared with TRBD1. The TCR sequence derives from a woman aged 18-35 years in good health. CDR3 bases: TGTGCCAGCAGCCCCCCGGACAGGAACAATGAGCAGTTCTTC. This translates into CASSPPDRNNEQFF.